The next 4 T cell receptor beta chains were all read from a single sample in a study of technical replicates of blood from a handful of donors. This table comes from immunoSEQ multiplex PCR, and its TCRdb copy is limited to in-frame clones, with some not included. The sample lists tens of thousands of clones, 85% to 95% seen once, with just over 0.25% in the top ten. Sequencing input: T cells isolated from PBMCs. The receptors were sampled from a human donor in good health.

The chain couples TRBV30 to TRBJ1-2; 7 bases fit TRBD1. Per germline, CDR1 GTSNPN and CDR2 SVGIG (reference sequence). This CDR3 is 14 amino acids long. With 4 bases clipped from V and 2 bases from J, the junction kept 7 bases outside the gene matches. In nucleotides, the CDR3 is TGTGCCTGGAATATAGGGACAGTGAACTATGGCTACACCTTC. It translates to CAWNIGTVNYGYTF.

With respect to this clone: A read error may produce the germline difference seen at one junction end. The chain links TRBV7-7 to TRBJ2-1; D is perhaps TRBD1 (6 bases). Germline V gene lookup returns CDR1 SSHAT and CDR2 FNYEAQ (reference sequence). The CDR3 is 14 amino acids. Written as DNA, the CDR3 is TGTGCTAGCAGCTTAGGGGGACACTACAATGAGCAGTTCTTC. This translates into CASSLGGHYNEQFF.

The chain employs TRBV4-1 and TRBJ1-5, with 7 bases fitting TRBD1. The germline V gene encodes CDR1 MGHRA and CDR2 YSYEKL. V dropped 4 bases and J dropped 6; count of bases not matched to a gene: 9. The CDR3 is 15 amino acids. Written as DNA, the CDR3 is TGCGCCAGCAGCCTCAAGCAGGGGGAAGGTCAGCCCCAGCATTTT. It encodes CASSLKQGEGQPQHF.

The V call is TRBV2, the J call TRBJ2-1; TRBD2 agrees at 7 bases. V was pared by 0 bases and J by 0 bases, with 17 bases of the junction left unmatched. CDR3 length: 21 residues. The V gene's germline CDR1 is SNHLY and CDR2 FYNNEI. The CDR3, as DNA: TGTGCCAGCAGTGAAGCTGTCTTCGGGACTATCGCCCTAAGCTCCTACAATGAGCAGTTCTTC. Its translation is CASSEAVFGTIALSSYNEQFF. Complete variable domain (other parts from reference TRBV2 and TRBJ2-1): EPEVTQTPSHQVTQMGQEVILRCVPISNHLYFYWYRQILGQKVEFLVSFYNNEISEKSEIFDDQFSVERPDGSNFTLKIRSTKLEDSAMYFCASSEAVFGTIALSSYNEQFFGPGTRLTVL.